This T cell receptor beta chain was sequenced in a study of blood T cell repertoires in COVID-19. At the level of the study: Collection of acute and convalescent COVID-19 samples took place in the United States, Italy and Spain. T cells, B-cell-depleted T cells, or PBMCs supplied cDNA or gDNA.

Trimming cost V 10 bases and J 5 bases, with 18 bases left between them. The length of the CDR3 is 13 residues. Per germline, CDR1 SNHLY and CDR2 FYNNEI. As originally analysed: Estimates of nucleated cell counts were drawn from the amplification of reference gene primers. Assay used: immunoSEQ multiplex PCR; TCRdb lists only in-frame clones, some missing. V, J and clone size were drawn from that table, and D and trimming were deduced from the DNA. The table includes about 400,000 clones, about 89% detected once. The chain combines TRBV2 with TRBJ2-7; possible D gene TRBD1, 6 bases. The specimen was peripheral blood. This TCR came from a man aged 40-49 years with acute or convalescent COVID-19. CDR3 amino acids: CAMRGSIINEQYF. In nucleotides, the CDR3 is TGTGCCATGAGGGGGTCGATCATAAACGAGCAGTACTTC.